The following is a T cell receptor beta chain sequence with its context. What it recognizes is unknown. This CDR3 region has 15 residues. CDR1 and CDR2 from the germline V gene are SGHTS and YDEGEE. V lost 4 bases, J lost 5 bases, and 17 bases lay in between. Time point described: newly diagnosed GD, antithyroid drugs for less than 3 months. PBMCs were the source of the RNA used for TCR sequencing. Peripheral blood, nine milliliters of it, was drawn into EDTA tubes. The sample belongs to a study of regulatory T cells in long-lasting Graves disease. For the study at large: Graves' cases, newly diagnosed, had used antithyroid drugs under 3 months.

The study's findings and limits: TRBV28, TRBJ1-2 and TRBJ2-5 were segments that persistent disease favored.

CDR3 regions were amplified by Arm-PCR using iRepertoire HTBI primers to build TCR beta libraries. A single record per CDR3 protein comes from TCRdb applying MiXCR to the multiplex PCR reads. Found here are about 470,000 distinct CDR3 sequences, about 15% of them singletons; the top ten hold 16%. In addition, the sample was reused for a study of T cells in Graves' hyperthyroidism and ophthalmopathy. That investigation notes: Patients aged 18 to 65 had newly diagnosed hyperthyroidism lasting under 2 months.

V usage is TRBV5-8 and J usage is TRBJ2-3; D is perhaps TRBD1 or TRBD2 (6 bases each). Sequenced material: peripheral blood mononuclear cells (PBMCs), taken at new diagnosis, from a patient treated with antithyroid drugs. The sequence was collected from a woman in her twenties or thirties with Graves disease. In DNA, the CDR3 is TGTGCCAGCAGCGTTACGGGGGCCGGTAAAGATACGCAGTATTTT. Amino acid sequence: CASSVTGAGKDTQYF.